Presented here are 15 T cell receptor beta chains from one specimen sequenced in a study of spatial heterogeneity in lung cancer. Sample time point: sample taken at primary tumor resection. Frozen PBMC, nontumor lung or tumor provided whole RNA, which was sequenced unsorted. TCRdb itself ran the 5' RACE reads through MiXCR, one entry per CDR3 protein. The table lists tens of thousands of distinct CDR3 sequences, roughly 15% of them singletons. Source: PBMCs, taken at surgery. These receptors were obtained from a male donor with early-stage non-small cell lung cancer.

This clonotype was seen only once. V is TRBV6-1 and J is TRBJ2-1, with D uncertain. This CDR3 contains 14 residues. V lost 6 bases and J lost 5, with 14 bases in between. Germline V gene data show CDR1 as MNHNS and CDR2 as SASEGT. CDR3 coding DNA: TGTGCCAGCAGGGCCAGGCAACCGAACAATGAGCAGTTCTTC. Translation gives CASRARQPNNEQFF.

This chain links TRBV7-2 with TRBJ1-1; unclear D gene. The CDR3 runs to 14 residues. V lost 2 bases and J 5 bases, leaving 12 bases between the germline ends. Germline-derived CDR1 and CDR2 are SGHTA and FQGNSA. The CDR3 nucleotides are TGTGCCAGCAGCTTAACGGCAGAAGGTACTGAAGCTTTCTTT. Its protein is CASSLTAEGTEAFF. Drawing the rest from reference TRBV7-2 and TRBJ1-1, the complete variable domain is GAGVSQSPSNKVTEKGKDVELRCDPISGHTALYWYRQSLGQGLEFLIYFQGNSAPDKSGLPSDRFSAERTGGSVSTLTIQRTQQEDSAVYLCASSLTAEGTEAFFGQGTRLTVV.

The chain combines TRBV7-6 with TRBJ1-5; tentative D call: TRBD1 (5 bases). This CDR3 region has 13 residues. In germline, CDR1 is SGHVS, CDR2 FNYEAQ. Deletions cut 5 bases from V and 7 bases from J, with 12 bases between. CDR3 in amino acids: CASSGDRGQPQHF. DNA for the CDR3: TGTGCCAGCAGCGGGGACCGGGGGCAGCCCCAGCATTTT.

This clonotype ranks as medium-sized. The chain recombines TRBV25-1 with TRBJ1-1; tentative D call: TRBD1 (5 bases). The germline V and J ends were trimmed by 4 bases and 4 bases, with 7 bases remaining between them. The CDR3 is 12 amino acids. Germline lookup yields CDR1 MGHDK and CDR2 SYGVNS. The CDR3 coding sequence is TGTGCCAGCAGTGTGGGACTCACTGAAGCTTTCTTT. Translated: CASSVGLTEAFF.

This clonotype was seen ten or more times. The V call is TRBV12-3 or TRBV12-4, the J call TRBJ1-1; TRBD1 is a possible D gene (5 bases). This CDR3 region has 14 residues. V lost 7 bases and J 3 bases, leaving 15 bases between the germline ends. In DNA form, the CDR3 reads TGTGCCAGCACCAAAGGGACCCGGGACACTGAAGCTTTCTTT. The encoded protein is CASTKGTRDTEAFF.

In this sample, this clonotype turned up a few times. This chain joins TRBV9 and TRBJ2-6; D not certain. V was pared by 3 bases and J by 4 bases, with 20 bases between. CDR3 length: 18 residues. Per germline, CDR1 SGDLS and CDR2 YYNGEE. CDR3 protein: CASSDRAADYYGANVLTF. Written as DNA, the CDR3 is TGTGCCAGCAGCGATCGGGCGGCCGATTATTACGGGGCCAACGTCCTGACTTTC.

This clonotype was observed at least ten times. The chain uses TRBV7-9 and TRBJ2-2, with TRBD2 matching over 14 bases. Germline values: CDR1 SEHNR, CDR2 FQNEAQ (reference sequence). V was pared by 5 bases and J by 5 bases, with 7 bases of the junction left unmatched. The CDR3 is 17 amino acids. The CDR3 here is CASSPGLAGGWTGELFF. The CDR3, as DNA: TGTGCCAGCAGCCCCGGACTAGCGGGAGGATGGACCGGGGAGCTGTTTTTT.

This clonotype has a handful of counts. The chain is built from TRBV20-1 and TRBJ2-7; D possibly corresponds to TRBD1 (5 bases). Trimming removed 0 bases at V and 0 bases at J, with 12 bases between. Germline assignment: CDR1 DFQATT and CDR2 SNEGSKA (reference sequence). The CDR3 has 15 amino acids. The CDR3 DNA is TGCAGTGCTAGAGATTGGGGCAGGAGCTCCTACGAGCAGTACTTC. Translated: CSARDWGRSSYEQYF.

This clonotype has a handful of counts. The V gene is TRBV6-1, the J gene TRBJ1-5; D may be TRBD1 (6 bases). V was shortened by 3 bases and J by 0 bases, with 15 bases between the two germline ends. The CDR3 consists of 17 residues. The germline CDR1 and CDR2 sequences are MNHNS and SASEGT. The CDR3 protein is CASSEVQGFYSNQPQHF. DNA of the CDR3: TGTGCCAGCAGTGAGGTACAGGGTTTTTATAGCAATCAGCCCCAGCATTTT.

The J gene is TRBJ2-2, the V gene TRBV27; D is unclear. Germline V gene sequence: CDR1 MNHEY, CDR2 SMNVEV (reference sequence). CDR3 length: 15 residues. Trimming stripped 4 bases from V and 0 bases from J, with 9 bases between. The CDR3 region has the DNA TGTGCCAGCAGTTGGATGGAAGCGAACACCGGGGAGCTGTTTTTT. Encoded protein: CASSWMEANTGELFF.

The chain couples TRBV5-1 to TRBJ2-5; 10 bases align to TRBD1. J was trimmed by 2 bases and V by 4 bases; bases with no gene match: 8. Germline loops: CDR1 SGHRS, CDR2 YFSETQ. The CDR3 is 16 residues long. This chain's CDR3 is CASSAPGQGRQETQYF. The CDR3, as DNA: TGCGCCAGCAGCGCCCCGGGACAGGGGAGACAAGAGACCCAGTACTTC.

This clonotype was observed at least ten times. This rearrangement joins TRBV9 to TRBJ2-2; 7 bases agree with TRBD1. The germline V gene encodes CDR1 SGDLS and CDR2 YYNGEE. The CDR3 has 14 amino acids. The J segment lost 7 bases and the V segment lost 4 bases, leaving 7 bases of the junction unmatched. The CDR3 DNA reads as TGTGCCAGCAGCCCTGGGACAGCAAGCGGGGAGCTGTTTTTT. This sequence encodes CASSPGTASGELFF. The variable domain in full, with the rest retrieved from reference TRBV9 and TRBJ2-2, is DSGVTQTPKHLITATGQRVTLRCSPRSGDLSVYWYQQSLDQGLQFLIQYYNGEERAKGNILERFSAQQFPDLHSELNLSSLELGDSALYFCASSPGTASGELFFGEGSRLTVL.

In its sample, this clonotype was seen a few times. The CDR3 here is CSPLTNTEAFF. CDR3 sequence (DNA): TGCAGTCCTTTGACGAACACTGAAGCTTTCTTT. V usage is TRBV20-1 and J usage is TRBJ1-1; D uncertain. From germline, CDR1 is DFQATT and CDR2 SNEGSKA (reference sequence). V lost 8 bases to trimming and J lost 1 base, with 8 bases between them. CDR3 size: 11 residues.

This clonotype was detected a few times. The CDR3 region is CATSDPLQGGQETQYF. In DNA, the CDR3 is TGTGCCACCAGTGACCCGTTGCAGGGGGGGCAAGAGACCCAGTACTTC. The chain joins TRBV24-1 to TRBJ2-5; either TRBD1 or TRBD2 may fit D (7 bases each). Germline CDR1 and CDR2: KGHDR and SFDVKD. V lost 4 bases to trimming and J lost 2 bases, with 16 bases between them. This CDR3 is 16 amino acids long.

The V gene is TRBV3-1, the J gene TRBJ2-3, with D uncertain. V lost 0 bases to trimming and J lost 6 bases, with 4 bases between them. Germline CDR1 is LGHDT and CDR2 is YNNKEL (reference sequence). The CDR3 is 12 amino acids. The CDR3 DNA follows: TGTGCCAGCAGCCAAGATCCTGATACGCAGTATTTT. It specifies CASSQDPDTQYF.